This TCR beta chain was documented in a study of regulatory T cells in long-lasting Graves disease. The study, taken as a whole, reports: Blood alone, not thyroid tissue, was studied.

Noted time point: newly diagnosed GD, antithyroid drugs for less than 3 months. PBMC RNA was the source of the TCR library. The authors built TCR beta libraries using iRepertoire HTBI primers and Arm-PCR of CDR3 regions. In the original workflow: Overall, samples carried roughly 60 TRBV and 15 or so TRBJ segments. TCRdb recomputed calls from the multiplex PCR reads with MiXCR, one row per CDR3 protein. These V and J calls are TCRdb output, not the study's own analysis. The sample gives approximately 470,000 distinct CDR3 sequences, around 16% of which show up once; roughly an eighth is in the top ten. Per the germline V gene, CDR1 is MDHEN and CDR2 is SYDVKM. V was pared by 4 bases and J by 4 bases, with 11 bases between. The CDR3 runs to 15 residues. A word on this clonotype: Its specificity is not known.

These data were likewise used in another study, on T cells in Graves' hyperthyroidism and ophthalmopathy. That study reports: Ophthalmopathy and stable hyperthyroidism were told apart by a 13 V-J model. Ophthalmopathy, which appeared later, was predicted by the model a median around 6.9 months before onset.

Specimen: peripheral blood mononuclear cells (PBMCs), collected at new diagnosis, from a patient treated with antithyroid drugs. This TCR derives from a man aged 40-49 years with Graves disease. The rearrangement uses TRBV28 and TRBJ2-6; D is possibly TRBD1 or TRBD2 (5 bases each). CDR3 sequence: CASSSSGTGANVLTF. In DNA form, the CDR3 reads TGTGCCAGCAGTTCTTCAGGGACCGGGGCCAACGTCCTGACTTTC.